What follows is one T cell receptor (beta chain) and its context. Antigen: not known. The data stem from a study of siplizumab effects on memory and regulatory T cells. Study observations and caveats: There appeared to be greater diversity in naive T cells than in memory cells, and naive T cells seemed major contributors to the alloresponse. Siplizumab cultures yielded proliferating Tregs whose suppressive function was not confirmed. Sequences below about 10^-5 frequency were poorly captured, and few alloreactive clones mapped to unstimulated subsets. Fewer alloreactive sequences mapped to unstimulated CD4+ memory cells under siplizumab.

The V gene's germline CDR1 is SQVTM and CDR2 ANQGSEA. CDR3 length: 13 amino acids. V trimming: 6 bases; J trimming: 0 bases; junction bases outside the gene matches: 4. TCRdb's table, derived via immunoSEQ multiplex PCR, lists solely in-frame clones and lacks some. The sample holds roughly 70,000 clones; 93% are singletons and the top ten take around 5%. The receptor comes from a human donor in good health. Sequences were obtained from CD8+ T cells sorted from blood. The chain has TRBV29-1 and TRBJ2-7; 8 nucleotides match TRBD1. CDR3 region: CSVEDRDSYEQYF. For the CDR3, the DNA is TGCAGCGTAGAGGACAGGGACTCCTACGAGCAGTACTTC.